This T cell receptor (beta chain) stems from a study of blood T cells in healthy people across ages. The study's findings and limits: When set beside aged donors, long-lived donors presented more naive CD4+ cells and higher diversity.

Primed by a sample-barcoded 5' primer and a J-beta primer mix, a second PCR proceeded for 7 to 11 cycles. TCRdb analysed the 5' RACE reads with MiXCR anew, one entry per CDR3 protein. The sample contains around 1,800,000 distinct CDR3 sequences, about two fifths of which appear only once. Germline assignment: CDR1 MNHEY and CDR2 SVGEGT. The CDR3 totals 19 residues. With respect to this clonotype: Its antigen is still unknown. One end of the junction fails to match germline, which may point to a read error.

The rearrangement links TRBV6-2 or TRBV6-3 to TRBJ2-6; TRBD2 matches 9 bases. The sample consisted of blood. The sequence came from a human donor in good health. CDR3 DNA: TGTGCCAGTAGTTACTCGGTCGATAGCGGGGGTGATGGGGCCAACGTCCCGACTTTC. Amino acid sequence: CASSYSVDSGGDGANVPTF.